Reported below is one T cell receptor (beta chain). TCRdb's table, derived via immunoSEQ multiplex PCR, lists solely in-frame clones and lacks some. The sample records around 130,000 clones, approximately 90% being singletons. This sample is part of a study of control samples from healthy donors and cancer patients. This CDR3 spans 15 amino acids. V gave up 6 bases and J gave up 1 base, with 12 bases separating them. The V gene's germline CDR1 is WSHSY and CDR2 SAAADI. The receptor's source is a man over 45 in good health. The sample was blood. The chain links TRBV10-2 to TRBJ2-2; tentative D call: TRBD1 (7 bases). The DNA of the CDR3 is TGCGCCAGCAGGACAGGGACTTGGAACACCGGGGAGCTGTTTTTT. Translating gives CASRTGTWNTGELFF.